The 28 T cell receptor beta chains below come from one sample, sequenced in a study of T-cell memory formation after mild COVID-19. TCRdb reprocessed the 5' RACE reads with MiXCR, giving one entry per CDR3 protein. There are about 280,000 distinct CDR3 sequences in the sample; 8% to 9% occur only once, and 22% lies in the top ten. The sequenced sample was PBMCs or a T cell subset sorted from them (not recorded which). The receptors derive from a young man who had mild COVID-19 (a few samples of this study predate the infection). Cell type and time point are not known.

This clonotype has more than one count but fewer than ten. The V and J genes are TRBV4-1 and TRBJ2-3; 9 nucleotides line up with TRBD2. Germline CDR1 and CDR2: MGHRA and YSYEKL. The CDR3 length is 17 residues. Unmatched junction bases numbered 12, after V lost 2 bases and J lost 6 bases. This chain's CDR3 is CASSQPKAGLALDTQYF. The CDR3 DNA reads TGCGCCAGCAGCCAACCAAAAGCGGGACTAGCCTTGGATACGCAGTATTTT.

The genes are TRBV4-2 and TRBJ2-2, with a weak D call TRBD2 (6 bases). Germline V CDR1 and CDR2: LGHNA, YNFKEQ. The CDR3 is 15 residues long. V was pared by 7 bases and J by 6 bases, with 18 bases between. CDR3 nucleotides: TGTGCCAGCAACACGAGGCCGGGGGACCCCGGGGAGCTGTTTTTT. Protein product: CASNTRPGDPGELFF.

The chain is built from TRBV5-1 and TRBJ2-5, with 9 bases matching TRBD2. The germline gives CDR1 SGHRS, CDR2 YFSETQ. Unmatched junction bases numbered 7, after V lost 4 bases and J lost 0 bases. This CDR3 has 16 amino acids. CDR3 sequence: CASSPGTSTYQETQYF. CDR3 DNA: TGCGCCAGCAGCCCAGGGACTAGCACGTACCAAGAGACCCAGTACTTC. Based on the CDR3 plus reference TRBV5-1 and TRBJ2-5, the full variable domain is KAGVTQTPRYLIKTRGQQVTLSCSPISGHRSVSWYQQTPGQGLQFLFEYFSETQRNKGNFPGRFSGRQFSNSRSEMNVSTLELGDSALYLCASSPGTSTYQETQYFGPGTRLLVL.

V gene TRBV7-8 combines with J gene TRBJ2-7, with TRBD1 as a possible D gene (5 bases). From germline, CDR1 is SGHVS and CDR2 FQNEAQ. This CDR3 has 16 residues. With 2 bases removed from V and 3 bases from J, the gap between germline ends came to 17 bases. Here the CDR3 reads CASSLRGLARDYEQYV. CDR3 sequence (DNA): TGTGCCAGCAGCTTAAGGGGCCTGGCTAGGGACTACGAGCAGTACGTC.

In this sample, this clonotype turned up a few times. The rearrangement links TRBV6-6 to TRBJ1-2; D call uncertain. Germline V gene lookup returns CDR1 MNHNY and CDR2 SVGAGI (reference sequence). The V gene lost 8 bases and the J gene lost 3 bases, with 16 bases spanning the gap. This CDR3 is built from 14 residues. In DNA, the CDR3 is TGTGCCAGCGCGAGGGTGGGGAGTTACTATGGCTACACCTTC. Amino acids: CASARVGSYYGYTF.

The chain recombines TRBV27 with TRBJ1-1, with D tentatively TRBD1 (5 bases). Germline CDR1 is MNHEY and CDR2 is SMNVEV (reference sequence). This CDR3 contains 12 residues. Trimming left V 6 bases short and J 8 bases short, with 13 bases between. CDR3 amino acids: CASRDLRQEAFF. The CDR3 DNA sequence: TGTGCCAGCAGAGATTTGAGACAGGAAGCTTTCTTT.

This clonotype was picked up a small number of times. The rearrangement joins TRBV7-2 to TRBJ2-1; 10 nucleotides align to TRBD2. The germline V gene encodes CDR1 SGHTA and CDR2 FQGNSA. The CDR3 spans 16 residues. Trimming cost V 5 bases and J 6 bases; bases outside gene matches: 10. The CDR3 sequence: CASSQTSGLYFNEQFF. CDR3 DNA sequence: TGTGCCAGCAGCCAGACTAGCGGGCTTTACTTCAATGAGCAGTTCTTC. The variable domain in full, with the rest retrieved from reference TRBV7-2 and TRBJ2-1, is GAGVSQSPSNKVTEKGKDVELRCDPISGHTALYWYRQSLGQGLEFLIYFQGNSAPDKSGLPSDRFSAERTGGSVSTLTIQRTQQEDSAVYLCASSQTSGLYFNEQFFGPGTRLTVL.

The table lists this clonotype with many counts. The rearrangement links TRBV7-8 to TRBJ2-2, with D possibly matching TRBD2 (5 bases). The ends were cut back, 10 bases at V and 1 base at J, with 10 bases in the middle. The germline V gene encodes CDR1 SGHVS and CDR2 FQNEAQ. The CDR3 sequence is 13 residues long. CDR3 sequence reads: CATEEENTGELFF. The CDR3, as DNA: TGTGCCACAGAGGAGGAGAACACCGGGGAGCTGTTTTTT.

This clonotype has more than one count but fewer than ten. The rearrangement uses TRBV20-1 and TRBJ2-3, with a possible D match to TRBD2 (6 bases). The CDR3 length is 13 residues. Between the trimmed V and J ends, which lost 5 bases and 2 bases, there was a span of 11 bases. Looked up from germline, CDR1 is DFQATT and CDR2 is SNEGSKA (reference sequence). This CDR3 reads CSAGRGNTDTQYF. In DNA, the CDR3 is TGCAGTGCTGGGCGGGGTAACACAGATACGCAGTATTTT.

This clonotype was counted a few times. The chain has TRBV4-1 and TRBJ2-7; D gene ambiguous. CDR1 is MGHRA and CDR2 is YSYEKL in the germline V gene. The CDR3 is made up of 15 amino acids. V lost 2 bases to trimming and J lost 2 bases, with 13 bases between them. The CDR3 spells CASSQNPGLPYEQYF. CDR3 bases: TGCGCCAGCAGCCAAAATCCCGGGCTCCCCTACGAGCAGTACTTC.

Within the sample, this clonotype is medium-sized. This sequence joins TRBV14 and TRBJ2-7; D not resolved. V was clipped by 2 bases and J by 3 bases, with 8 bases between them. CDR1 is SGHDN and CDR2 is FVKESK in the germline V gene. The CDR3 extends over 13 amino acids. The CDR3 bases are TGTGCCAGCAGCCAACTAGGTTACTACGAGCAGTACTTC. Residues: CASSQLGYYEQYF.

The gene calls are TRBV7-2 and TRBJ1-2; 8 nucleotides align to TRBD1. Germline V gene lookup returns CDR1 SGHTA and CDR2 FQGNSA. This CDR3 is built from 16 residues. V shed 1 base, J shed 4 bases, and the junction held 8 bases outside the gene matches. CDR3 amino acids: CASSLVESGGIYGYTF. Written as DNA, the CDR3 is TGTGCCAGCAGCTTAGTGGAGTCAGGGGGCATCTATGGCTACACCTTC.

In this sample, this clonotype turned up many times. The V and J genes are TRBV7-9 and TRBJ2-7; no clear D gene. V was trimmed by 6 bases and J by 2 bases, leaving 8 bases between them. The germline gives CDR1 SEHNR, CDR2 FQNEAQ (reference sequence). This CDR3 has 12 residues. The CDR3 region is CASRTGPYEQYF. The CDR3 bases are TGTGCCAGCAGAACGGGTCCCTACGAGCAGTACTTC.

The chain employs TRBV5-6 and TRBJ2-1; 7 positions agree with TRBD2. J was trimmed by 4 bases and V by 4 bases; bases with no gene match: 8. This CDR3 contains 15 residues. Germline CDR1 and CDR2: SGHDT and YYEEEE. The CDR3 sequence: CASSPGAGRYNEQFF. The DNA for the CDR3 is TGTGCCAGCAGCCCCGGAGCGGGGAGGTACAATGAGCAGTTCTTC.

The rearrangement joins TRBV5-1 to TRBJ1-2, with D possibly TRBD1 on 5 matching bases. The CDR3 is made up of 14 amino acids. CDR1 and CDR2 (germline): SGHRS, YFSETQ. Trimming removed 1 base from V and 7 bases from J, with 14 bases in between. CDR3 nucleotide sequence: TGCGCCAGCAGCTTGTGGCAGGGAGATTTTGGCTACACCTTC. It yields the protein CASSLWQGDFGYTF.

This clonotype was counted a few times. This chain connects TRBV12-3 or TRBV12-4 to TRBJ2-3; D gene unclear. This CDR3 has 13 residues. V dropped 6 bases and J dropped 7 bases, with 14 bases sitting between them. The CDR3 nucleotides read TGTGCCAGCAGACTACTGCCTTGGAATACGCAGTATTTT. It codes for CASRLLPWNTQYF.

This clonotype was counted ten times or more. The DNA of the CDR3 is TGCAGTGCTAGGGGGCAGGGCGGGTACACTGAAGCTTTCTTT. The encoded protein is CSARGQGGYTEAFF. The chain recombines TRBV20-1 with TRBJ1-1; D might be TRBD1 (5 bases). This CDR3 is 14 amino acids long. V lost 3 bases, J lost 3 bases, and 14 bases lay in between. Germline V gene sequence: CDR1 DFQATT, CDR2 SNEGSKA (reference sequence).

This clonotype was seen repeatedly, ten times or more. V is TRBV11-2 and J is TRBJ1-4; a possible D gene is TRBD1 (5 bases). This CDR3 region has 16 residues. Germline V gene data show CDR1 as SGHAT and CDR2 as FQNNGV. V was cut by 2 bases and J by 4 bases, with 14 bases left in between. The CDR3 loop is CASSLRVGTGNEKLFF. CDR3 in DNA: TGTGCCAGCAGCTTACGTGTCGGGACGGGTAATGAAAAACTGTTTTTT.

This clonotype was observed at least ten times. The rearrangement links TRBV12-3 or TRBV12-4 to TRBJ2-1; 9 positions agree with TRBD1. The CDR3 spans 16 residues. The V and J ends lost 6 bases and 6 bases, in that order; junction bases with no gene match: 12. The CDR3 region is CASSHRGTGFSNEQFF. In nucleotides, the CDR3 is TGTGCCAGCAGCCACCGTGGGACAGGGTTTAGCAATGAGCAGTTCTTC.

The chain combines TRBV20-1 with TRBJ1-4; D is undetermined. The CDR3 has 14 amino acids. Germline-derived CDR1 and CDR2 are DFQATT and SNEGSKA (reference sequence). V was trimmed by 0 bases and J by 8 bases, leaving 13 bases between them. The CDR3: CSARDAAFGEKLFF. The DNA for the CDR3 is TGCAGTGCTAGAGATGCGGCGTTTGGGGAAAAACTGTTTTTT.

This clonotype came up a few times. V gene TRBV5-1 combines with J gene TRBJ2-3, with 8 bases lining up with TRBD2. After removal of 0 bases from V and 6 bases from J, the junction contained 9 bases not matched to a gene. The CDR3 has 16 amino acids. The V gene's germline CDR1 is SGHRS and CDR2 YFSETQ. CDR3 in DNA: TGCGCCAGCAGCTTGGACGGGGGGGCCGGAGCGGATACGCAGTATTTT. Translated: CASSLDGGAGADTQYF.

This clonotype was seen ten or more times. The V gene is TRBV12-3 or TRBV12-4, the J gene TRBJ2-6; D gene uncertain. V was shortened by 3 bases and J by 0 bases, with 9 bases between the two germline ends. This CDR3 region has 16 residues. Written as DNA, the CDR3 is TGTGCCAGCAGTTTGATCTTTGGCTCTGGGGCCAACGTCCTGACTTTC. Its translation: CASSLIFGSGANVLTF.

CDR3 amino acids: CASSPVRDQPQHF. CDR3 bases: TGTGCCAGCAGCCCAGTACGAGACCAGCCCCAGCATTTT. The chain uses TRBV25-1 and TRBJ1-5; D unresolved. CDR1 is MGHDK and CDR2 is SYGVNS in the germline V gene. V shed 6 bases and J shed 7 bases, with 13 bases lying between them. This CDR3 comprises 13 residues. Full variable domain (rest looked up from reference TRBV25-1 and TRBJ1-5): EADIYQTPRYLVIGTGKKITLECSQTMGHDKMYWYQQDPGMELHLIHYSYGVNSTEKGDLSSESTVSRIRTEHFPLTLESARPSHTSQYLCASSPVRDQPQHFGDGTRLSIL.

This chain joins TRBV7-2 and TRBJ1-2; D not resolved. The CDR3 spans 17 residues. V was cut by 2 bases and J by 0 bases, with 16 bases left in between. CDR1 and CDR2 (germline): SGHTA, FQGNSA. The DNA of the CDR3 is TGTGCCAGCAGCTTATCCCCCGAACTTTCTTCTAACTATGGCTACACCTTC. Residues: CASSLSPELSSNYGYTF.

This clonotype was recorded a few times. The J gene is TRBJ2-7, the V gene TRBV27; perhaps TRBD2 as D (5 bases). Germline V gene data show CDR1 as MNHEY and CDR2 as SMNVEV (reference sequence). This CDR3 is 14 amino acids long. Trimming removed 3 bases from V and 4 bases from J, with 13 bases in between. CDR3 bases: TGTGCCAGCAGTTTCGGGATCGGAGCTTACGAGCAGTACGTC. As protein: CASSFGIGAYEQYV.

This clonotype was counted at least ten times. This chain joins TRBV7-3 and TRBJ2-2, with TRBD2 identical over 15 bases. With V trimmed by 6 bases and J by 8 bases, 10 bases remained unmatched. The CDR3 has 17 amino acids. Germline lookup yields CDR1 SGHTA and CDR2 FQGTGA. The CDR3 is CASSPSGTSGGTGELFF. DNA of the CDR3: TGTGCCAGCAGTCCTTCCGGGACTAGCGGGGGGACGGGGGAGCTGTTTTTT.

In this sample, this clonotype turned up many times. This chain links TRBV4-3 with TRBJ1-1; D is uncertain. This CDR3 comprises 14 residues. Germline V gene data show CDR1 as LGHNA and CDR2 as YSLEER. Trimming removed 3 bases from V and 4 bases from J, with 12 bases in between. This CDR3 is CASSQRPLGTEAFF. CDR3 nucleotides: TGCGCCAGCAGCCAGAGGCCGCTGGGCACTGAAGCTTTCTTT.

In this sample, this clonotype turned up a few times. V is TRBV20-1 and J is TRBJ2-7; 8 bases are shared with TRBD2. J was trimmed by 4 bases and V by 6 bases; bases with no gene match: 14. This CDR3 region has 15 residues. CDR1 is DFQATT, CDR2 SNEGSKA, per germline (reference sequence). CDR3 sequence reads: CSASVAGTSEYEQYF. CDR3 nucleotides: TGCAGTGCCTCCGTAGCGGGGACCAGTGAGTACGAGCAGTACTTC.